These 17 T cell receptor beta chains were sequenced from one sample in a study of patients and donors after allogeneic stem cell transplantation. TCRdb ran MiXCR on the RT-PCR reads and lists one entry per CDR3 protein. The sample includes under 200,000 distinct CDR3 sequences, about 32% of them seen just once. What was sequenced was blood, either unsorted or a sorted T cell fraction (not recorded which). These receptors came from a human donor who was either an allogeneic HSCT recipient or a stem cell or donor lymphocyte infusion donor (not recorded which). It is not recorded whose cells these are; they may come from a transplant donor.

The gene calls are TRBV24-1 and TRBJ2-7, with 14 bases that match TRBD2. Germline V gene data show CDR1 as KGHDR and CDR2 as SFDVKD. The CDR3 extends over 19 amino acids. V dropped 3 bases and J dropped 3; count of bases not matched to a gene: 12. CDR3 loop: CATSDGTSGRPADYYEQYF. The CDR3 nucleotides are TGTGCCACCAGTGATGGGACTAGCGGGAGACCCGCGGACTACTACGAGCAGTACTTC.

This clonotype has just a few counts. The J gene is TRBJ1-2, the V gene TRBV7-9; possible D gene TRBD1, 5 bases. The germline CDR1 and CDR2 sequences are SEHNR and FQNEAQ (reference sequence). There are 16 residues in the CDR3. The V and J ends lost 0 bases and 0 bases respectively, with 11 bases between them. CDR3 region: CASSLAWEGPNYGYTF. The DNA for the CDR3 is TGTGCCAGCAGCTTAGCCTGGGAGGGGCCTAACTATGGCTACACCTTC.

The chain is built from TRBV6-2 or TRBV6-3 and TRBJ2-3; 9 bases are a match to TRBD1. The germline CDR1 and CDR2 sequences are MNHEY and SVGEGT. This CDR3 spans 16 amino acids. V dropped 5 bases and J dropped 1; count of bases not matched to a gene: 7. The CDR3 spells CASSLPRTGGTDTQYF. For the CDR3, the DNA is TGTGCCAGCAGTCTCCCAAGGACAGGGGGCACAGATACGCAGTATTTT.

This clonotype came up a few times. The chain recombines TRBV6-2 or TRBV6-3 with TRBJ1-6; D ambiguous. Trimming shortened V by 8 bases and J by 9 bases, and 11 bases separated the two germline ends. CDR1 and CDR2 (germline): MNHEY, SVGEGT. The length of the CDR3 is 12 residues. The CDR3 nucleotides read TGTGCCAGCCACGGGGAAATTTCACCCCTCCACTTT. Protein: CASHGEISPLHF.

V is TRBV29-1 and J is TRBJ2-1; D remains ambiguous. Germline V gene data show CDR1 as SQVTM and CDR2 as ANQGSEA. This CDR3 is 12 amino acids long. V shed 6 bases and J shed 4 bases, with 10 bases lying between them. The CDR3 spells CSVGFFYNEQFF. The CDR3 coding sequence is TGCAGCGTCGGGTTCTTTTACAATGAGCAGTTCTTC.

This clonotype was counted many times. The rearrangement joins TRBV29-1 to TRBJ1-5, with unresolved D. Trimming stripped 7 bases from V and 4 bases from J, with 8 bases between. The CDR3 consists of 11 residues. The germline CDR1 and CDR2 sequences are SQVTM and ANQGSEA. CDR3 nucleotides: TGCAGCGACGCTTCGAATCAGCCCCAGCATTTT. Encoded protein: CSDASNQPQHF.

The table lists this clonotype with a few counts. The chain combines TRBV6-5 with TRBJ1-2; D may be TRBD1 (5 bases). The V gene lost 1 base and the J gene lost 8 bases, with 8 bases spanning the gap. Germline V gene data show CDR1 as MNHEY and CDR2 as SVGAGI. CDR3 length: 12 amino acids. The CDR3 region is CASSYLGGGYTF. DNA of the CDR3: TGTGCCAGCAGTTACTTGGGGGGAGGCTACACCTTC.

This chain uses TRBV7-2 with TRBJ2-4; 9 nucleotides align to TRBD1. The CDR3 spans 14 residues. V lost 5 bases to trimming and J lost 15 bases; unmatched junction nucleotides: 14. From germline, CDR1 is SGHTA and CDR2 FQGNSA. CDR3 nucleotides: TGTGCCAGCAGCCGAAGGGGACAGGGAGCATTTGGGTACTTC. Residues: CASSRRGQGAFGYF. The full variable domain, in which reference TRBV7-2 and TRBJ2-4 provide the parts outside the CDR3, is GAGVSQSPSNKVTEKGKDVELRCDPISGHTALYWYRQSLGQGLEFLIYFQGNSAPDKSGLPSDRFSAERTGGSVSTLTIQRTQQEDSAVYLCASSRRGQGAFGYFGAGTRLSVL.

This clonotype appeared a few times. This chain uses TRBV6-5 with TRBJ1-2; the D gene is possibly TRBD1 (5 bases). Germline CDR1 is MNHEY and CDR2 is SVGAGI. The germline V and J ends were trimmed by 8 bases and 6 bases, with 16 bases remaining between them. This CDR3 is built from 13 residues. The CDR3 loop reads CASGGVFWDGYTF. The CDR3, as DNA: TGTGCCAGCGGAGGGGTTTTTTGGGATGGCTACACCTTC.

This clonotype was observed at least ten times. The J gene is TRBJ2-2, the V gene TRBV12-3 or TRBV12-4; D gene unclear. The length of the CDR3 is 12 residues. V lost 5 bases and J lost 5, with 6 bases in between. For the CDR3, the DNA is TGTGCCAGCAGTACACATACCGGGGAGCTGTTTTTT. Amino acids: CASSTHTGELFF.

This chain joins TRBV20-1 and TRBJ1-2, with a possible D match to TRBD1 (6 bases). CDR1 and CDR2 from the germline V gene are DFQATT and SNEGSKA (reference sequence). V lost 6 bases to trimming and J lost 8 bases, with 22 bases between them. The length of the CDR3 is 14 residues. CDR3 amino acids: CSASLRTGLKGYTF. The CDR3 region has the DNA TGCAGTGCCTCTCTAAGAACAGGGCTAAAGGGCTACACCTTC.

The J gene is TRBJ1-2, the V gene TRBV6-5, with a tentative D call TRBD1 (5 bases). The CDR3 consists of 15 residues. Germline lookup yields CDR1 MNHEY and CDR2 SVGAGI. V lost 2 bases, J lost 8 bases, and 18 bases lay in between. This chain's CDR3 is CASSYGGALFHGYTF. DNA for the CDR3: TGTGCCAGCAGTTACGGCGGGGCGTTATTTCACGGCTACACCTTC.

This clonotype came up a few times. The chain employs TRBV19 and TRBJ2-7; a possible D gene is TRBD1 (5 bases). V lost 4 bases, J lost 3 bases, and 10 bases lay in between. Germline assignment: CDR1 LNHDA and CDR2 SQIVND (reference sequence). This CDR3 has 13 amino acids. CDR3 in DNA: TGTGCCAGTAGTAATCAGGGAAGCTACGAGCAGTACTTC. It translates to CASSNQGSYEQYF.

CDR3 loop: CSVGVRDRGADTEAFF. In DNA, the CDR3 is TGCAGCGTTGGCGTCCGGGACAGGGGTGCAGACACTGAAGCTTTCTTT. The chain uses TRBV29-1 and TRBJ1-1; 10 bases match TRBD1. Germline lookup yields CDR1 SQVTM and CDR2 ANQGSEA. Unmatched junction bases numbered 11, after V lost 4 bases and J lost 3 bases. This CDR3 has 16 residues. The whole variable domain, remainder taken from reference TRBV29-1 and TRBJ1-1, is SAVISQKPSRDICQRGTSLTIQCQVDSQVTMMFWYRQQPGQSLTLIATANQGSEATYESGFVIDKFPISRPNLTFSTLTVSNMSPEDSSIYLCSVGVRDRGADTEAFFGQGTRLTVV.

This clonotype was counted a few times. V usage is TRBV29-1 and J usage is TRBJ2-7; D unclear. This CDR3 is 13 amino acids long. Germline V gene data show CDR1 as SQVTM and CDR2 as ANQGSEA. The germline V and J ends were trimmed by 3 bases and 6 bases, with 15 bases remaining between them. The CDR3 DNA is TGCAGCGTTGAGGAGTCCGTCCTTGGCGAGCAGTACTTC. Translation: CSVEESVLGEQYF.

V and J are TRBV18 and TRBJ2-2; the D gene is possibly TRBD1 (6 bases). The CDR3 extends over 17 amino acids. V lost 3 bases to trimming and J lost 3 bases, with 17 bases between them. Germline-derived CDR1 and CDR2 are KGHSH and LQKENI. This CDR3 reads CASSPQPPDSHTGELFF. The CDR3 DNA follows: TGTGCCAGCTCACCTCAACCCCCGGACAGTCACACCGGGGAGCTGTTTTTT.

This clonotype was counted many times. The chain has TRBV3-1 and TRBJ2-7; no definite D call. The V and J ends lost 1 base and 3 bases respectively, with 4 bases between them. The CDR3 extends over 12 amino acids. Per germline, CDR1 LGHDT and CDR2 YNNKEL (reference sequence). CDR3 loop: CASSQVRYEQYF. Here the CDR3 DNA reads TGTGCCAGCAGCCAAGTTCGCTACGAGCAGTACTTC.